These T cell receptor beta chains were read from a single sample in a study of blood T cell repertoires in COVID-19. Clones were sequenced by immunoSEQ multiplex PCR, and TCRdb holds only the in-frame ones, with some missing. Of approximately 210,000 clones in the sample, 83% were seen once. Sequencing was done on a sample of peripheral blood. Receptors originate from a woman between 40 and 55 years old with active or convalescent COVID-19. Each CDR3 is given with its conserved first and last residue. The order of the fields is CDR3 DNA, CDR3 protein, J gene, D gene, V gene, CDR3 length, clone size. D genes are given only for firm matches. Size tells how often a clone was seen (once, few, many) or the class of an expanded clone, and some rows leave it out.

cdr3_nt: TGCGCCAGCAGCTGGGATAGCGGGAGAAATACGCAGTATTTT
cdr3_aa: CASSWDSGRNTQYF
j_call: TRBJ2-3
d_call: TRBD2
v_call: TRBV5-1
cdr3_length: 14
clone_size: .

cdr3_nt: TGTGCCAGCAGCTTAGAAACGCTAGCGGCGACCACAGATACGCAGTATTTT
cdr3_aa: CASSLETLAATTDTQYF
j_call: TRBJ2-3
d_call: TRBD2
v_call: TRBV7-8
cdr3_length: 17
clone_size: few

cdr3_nt: TGTGCCAGCAGCTGGGGACAGGCCGTCGGCTACACCTTC
cdr3_aa: CASSWGQAVGYTF
j_call: TRBJ1-2
d_call: TRBD1
v_call: TRBV3-1/TRBV3-2
cdr3_length: 13
clone_size: .

cdr3_nt: TGTGCCACCAGTGATTCACGGCGGGAGAGCTCCTACAATGAGCAGTTCTTC
cdr3_aa: CATSDSRRESSYNEQFF
j_call: TRBJ2-1
d_call: TRBD2
v_call: TRBV24-1
cdr3_length: 17
clone_size: .

cdr3_nt: TGTGCCAGCAGCTTAACGCGGGAGGGCCGGGGTGAGCAGTTCTTC
cdr3_aa: CASSLTREGRGEQFF
j_call: TRBJ2-1
d_call: TRBD2
v_call: TRBV7-3
cdr3_length: 15
clone_size: .

cdr3_nt: TGTGCCAGCAGAGATCCTAGCGGTACCGGGGAGCTGTTTTTT
cdr3_aa: CASRDPSGTGELFF
j_call: TRBJ2-2
d_call: TRBD2
v_call: TRBV6-5
cdr3_length: 14
clone_size: .

cdr3_nt: TGTGCCACCAGCGGGATGCGTCAGGGAAGCTATGGCTACACCTTC
cdr3_aa: CATSGMRQGSYGYTF
j_call: TRBJ1-2
d_call: .
v_call: TRBV15
cdr3_length: 15
clone_size: .

cdr3_nt: TGTGCCAGCTCACCAACTCGCGGGGCAGCGGACTATGGCTACACCTTC
cdr3_aa: CASSPTRGAADYGYTF
j_call: TRBJ1-2
d_call: .
v_call: TRBV18
cdr3_length: 16
clone_size: .

cdr3_nt: TGTGCCAGCAGCCCCCAGGGGGGCGCTTTATCGGTTGAAAAACTGTTTTTT
cdr3_aa: CASSPQGGALSVEKLFF
j_call: TRBJ1-4
d_call: TRBD1
v_call: TRBV7-6
cdr3_length: 17
clone_size: .

cdr3_nt: TGTGCCAGCAGAGTCGGGACACCCCTCGAGGGTTACAATGAGCAGTTCTTC
cdr3_aa: CASRVGTPLEGYNEQFF
j_call: TRBJ2-1
d_call: .
v_call: TRBV5-5
cdr3_length: 17
clone_size: .

cdr3_nt: TGTGCCAGCAGCCAAGTTCGGGGGACAGCAACTAATGAAAAACTGTTTTTT
cdr3_aa: CASSQVRGTATNEKLFF
j_call: TRBJ1-4
d_call: TRBD1
v_call: TRBV14
cdr3_length: 17
clone_size: few

cdr3_nt: TGTGCCAGCCGACAGAGTAACTATGGCTACACCTTC
cdr3_aa: CASRQSNYGYTF
j_call: TRBJ1-2
d_call: .
v_call: TRBV19
cdr3_length: 12
clone_size: .

cdr3_nt: TGTGCCACCAGTGATTTCTCAAACACCATATATTTT
cdr3_aa: CATSDFSNTIYF
j_call: TRBJ1-3
d_call: .
v_call: TRBV24-1
cdr3_length: 12
clone_size: .

cdr3_nt: TGTGCCAGCAGCAAAGAGGTAGGGGGCATCACTGAAGCTTTCTTT
cdr3_aa: CASSKEVGGITEAFF
j_call: TRBJ1-1
d_call: .
v_call: TRBV21-1
cdr3_length: 15
clone_size: .

cdr3_nt: TGTGCCAGCAGCCAAGAAGGACCGGGACACTACCTACGGAACACTGAAGCTTTCTTT
cdr3_aa: CASSQEGPGHYLRNTEAFF
j_call: TRBJ1-1
d_call: .
v_call: TRBV14
cdr3_length: 19
clone_size: .

cdr3_nt: TGTGCCAGCAGCCCCCTGGTAGGGGGCAGACTATCTGGAAACACCATATATTTT
cdr3_aa: CASSPLVGGRLSGNTIYF
j_call: TRBJ1-3
d_call: TRBD1
v_call: TRBV7-9
cdr3_length: 18
clone_size: once

cdr3_nt: TGTGCCAGCAGGAAACAGGGACCGGATAGTTACAATGAGCAGTTCTTC
cdr3_aa: CASRKQGPDSYNEQFF
j_call: TRBJ2-1
d_call: .
v_call: TRBV5-4
cdr3_length: 16
clone_size: .

cdr3_nt: TGTGCCAGCAGTCCCAGGGTGTCTGGCAATCAGCCCCAGCATTTT
cdr3_aa: CASSPRVSGNQPQHF
j_call: TRBJ1-5
d_call: .
v_call: TRBV2
cdr3_length: 15
clone_size: .

cdr3_nt: TGCGCCAGCAGCCGGACGGGGACAGGGGTCCTGGGGTATGGCTACACCTTC
cdr3_aa: CASSRTGTGVLGYGYTF
j_call: TRBJ1-2
d_call: TRBD1
v_call: TRBV5-1
cdr3_length: 17
clone_size: .

cdr3_nt: TGTGCCAGCAGCTTAGCGGGAGGATCCTACGAGCAGTACTTC
cdr3_aa: CASSLAGGSYEQYF
j_call: TRBJ2-7
d_call: .
v_call: TRBV7-9
cdr3_length: 14
clone_size: few

cdr3_nt: TGTGCCAGCTGCGAGGGACAGAACAATCAGCCCCAGCATTTT
cdr3_aa: CASCEGQNNQPQHF
j_call: TRBJ1-5
d_call: TRBD1
v_call: TRBV2
cdr3_length: 14
clone_size: .